This TCR beta chain is drawn from a study of blood T cell repertoires in COVID-19. Study details: Collection of acute and convalescent COVID-19 samples took place in the United States, Italy and Spain. The analysed material was cDNA or gDNA that came from T cells, B-cell-depleted T cells, or PBMCs.

V gave up 4 bases and J gave up 7 bases, with 21 bases separating them. Germline V CDR1 and CDR2: SGHNT, YYREEE (reference sequence). The CDR3 consists of 16 residues. Per the original methods: Reference gene primer amplification gave estimated nucleated cell counts. Generated by immunoSEQ multiplex PCR, the TCRdb table keeps only in-frame clones and is missing some. D and trimming were read from the DNA, whereas the V and J calls and clone size are those reported in that table. This sample has 180,000 or so clones, with just over 85% found just once. This sequence originates from a man in his 60s with acute or convalescent COVID-19. This chain connects TRBV5-4 to TRBJ2-1, with D possibly TRBD2 on 6 matching bases. What was sequenced was peripheral blood. CDR3 nucleotides: TGTGCCAGCAGCCGTTCCAGCCCGACTGGAGGGAATGAGCAGTTCTTC. Its translation: CASSRSSPTGGNEQFF. Using reference TRBV5-4 and TRBJ2-1 for the parts outside the CDR3, the full variable domain is ETGVTQSPTHLIKTRGQQVTLRCSSQSGHNTVSWYQQALGQGPQFIFQYYREEENGRGNFPPRFSGLQFPNYSSELNVNALELDDSALYLCASSRSSPTGGNEQFFGPGTRLTVL.